This TCR beta chain was obtained from a study of CD8 T cells in Susac syndrome. With random hexamers, 0.5 to 1 ug RNA was reverse transcribed. Each CDR3 protein gets one entry after TCRdb re-called the immunoSEQ multiplex PCR reads with MiXCR. The sample holds 300,000 to 350,000 distinct CDR3 sequences, under 95% seen once. The CDR3 runs 15 residues. Germline loops: CDR1 SGHDT, CDR2 YYEEEE. V was shortened by 0 bases and J by 7 bases, with 16 bases between the two germline ends. Sequencing was done on a sample of CD4+ T cells from PBMCs. The chain uses TRBV5-6 and TRBJ1-2; tentative D call: TRBD1 (5 bases). This clonotype was obtained from a human donor with multiple sclerosis. CDR3 bases: TGTGCCAGCAGCTTGGCGGGGCTCGGAGTGGCTGGCTACACCTTC. It codes for CASSLAGLGVAGYTF. Full variable domain (missing parts from reference TRBV5-6 and TRBJ1-2): DAGVTQSPTHLIKTRGQQVTLRCSPKSGHDTVSWYQQALGQGPQFIFQYYEEEERQRGNFPDRFSGHQFPNYSSELNVNALLLGDSALYLCASSLAGLGVAGYTFGSGTRLTVV.